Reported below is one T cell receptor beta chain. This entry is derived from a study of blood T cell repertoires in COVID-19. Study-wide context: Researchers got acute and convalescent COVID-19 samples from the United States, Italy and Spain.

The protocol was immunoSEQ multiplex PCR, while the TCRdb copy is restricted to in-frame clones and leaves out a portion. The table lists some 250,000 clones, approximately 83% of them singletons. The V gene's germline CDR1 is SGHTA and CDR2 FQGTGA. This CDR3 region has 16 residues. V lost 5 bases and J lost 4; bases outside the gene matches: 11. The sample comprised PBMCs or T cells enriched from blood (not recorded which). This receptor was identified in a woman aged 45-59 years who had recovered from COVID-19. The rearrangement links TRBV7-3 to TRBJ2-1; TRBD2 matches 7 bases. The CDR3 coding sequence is TGTGCCAGCAGCATGATGCCTAGCGGAGTTTACAATGAGCAGTTCTTC. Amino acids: CASSMMPSGVYNEQFF.